This T cell receptor (beta chain) emerged from a study of Graves' ophthalmopathy and Graves' hyperthyroidism. As for the study in general: Stable hyperthyroidism meant no progression to ophthalmopathy within 18 months of follow-up. Study-level findings and limits: Blood was where most expanded thyroid clonotypes above 0.001 frequency also turned up.

V gave up 3 bases and J gave up 1 base, with 12 bases separating them. CDR3 size: 16 residues. Germline loops: CDR1 LNHDA, CDR2 SQIVND (reference sequence). For repertoire sequencing, the TCR beta CDR3 regions were amplified from RNA transcripts. HTBI primers were used in a first-round RT-PCR, which preceded a second-round multiplex PCR. TCRdb reprocessed the multiplex PCR reads with MiXCR, giving one entry per CDR3 protein. This sample carries more than 1,000,000 distinct CDR3 sequences, 35% to 45% of them seen once, and the ten largest clones take 8.5% to 14%. The hyperthyroidism patients had a new diagnosis of under 2 months' duration and were aged 18 to 65. Other autoimmune diseases, uncontrolled infections, pregnancy or lactation excluded patients from enrollment. A remark on this clonotype: Its antigen remains unidentified.

The sample consisted of peripheral blood or thyroid tissue (not recorded which). The receptor comes from an adult man with Graves' hyperthyroidism. The chain recombines TRBV19 with TRBJ2-2; D gene unclear. DNA of the CDR3: TGTGCCAGTAGTATTTTCGGGTCCATGAACACCGGGGAGCTGTTTTTT. As protein: CASSIFGSMNTGELFF.